This paragraph covers one T cell receptor beta chain sequence. The antigen is undetermined. This entry is derived from a study of cytomegalovirus exposure and HLA in healthy donors. The PCR had 60 Vbeta and 13 Jbeta primers. Sequencing used immunoSEQ multiplex PCR; TCRdb keeps in-frame clones, though not all of them. Of some 110,000 clones listed, 75% to 90% are singletons. Whole-study results and caveats: A later analysis, which compared TCR beta chains of equal frequency, found the HLA-associated ones more clonally expanded.

The CDR3 sequence is 14 residues long. V lost 4 bases, J lost 3 bases, and 13 bases lay in between. Looked up from germline, CDR1 is SGHAT and CDR2 is FQNNGV. This chain links TRBV11-2 with TRBJ2-7, with a weak D call TRBD2 (5 bases). The sequenced sample was PBMCs. This receptor was obtained from a man under 40 in good health and CMV-seropositive. The CDR3 DNA reads TGTGCCAGCAGCTCTTTGGACTCCTACTACGAGCAGTACTTC. Its protein product is CASSSLDSYYEQYF.